This TCR beta chain was captured by sequencing in a study of cytomegalovirus exposure and HLA in healthy donors. This clone was observed once. Sequence at one end of the junction differs from germline and may be a read error. PCR primers comprised 60 Vbeta and 13 Jbeta primers. In the study's own analysis: There were about 80 million unique TCR beta chains by a later count, and approximately 10 million of them were shared. Clones were sequenced by immunoSEQ multiplex PCR, and TCRdb holds only the in-frame ones, with some missing. V and J calls and clone size come straight from that table; D and trimming were deduced from the DNA. The table records some 190,000 clones, under 80% of them present only once. The CDR3 consists of 16 residues. The germline V gene encodes CDR1 LNHNV and CDR2 YYDKDF (reference sequence).

This sequence joins TRBV15 and TRBJ2-7; 7 bases are shared with TRBD1. Sequenced sample: PBMCs. The TCR sequence derives from a young woman in good health and CMV-seropositive. CDR3 protein: CATSRRPRDSSYEQHF. The DNA for the CDR3 is TGTGCCACCAGCAGGAGACCCCGGGACAGCTCCTACGAGCAGCACTTC. Variable domain in full (rest from reference TRBV15 and TRBJ2-7): DAMVIQNPRYQVTQFGKPVTLSCSQTLNHNVMYWYQQKSSQAPKLLFHYYDKDFNNEADTPDNFQSRRPNTSFCFLDIRSPGLGDTAMYLCATSRRPRDSSYEQHFGPGTRLTVT.